What follows are 27 T cell receptor beta chains derived from one specimen sequenced in a study of T-cell reconstitution after alpha-beta-depleted transplantation in children. Unique molecular identifiers were incorporated when the TCRbeta library was constructed. TCRdb recomputed calls from the PCR reads with MiXCR, one row per CDR3 protein. This table has 700,000 to 950,000 distinct CDR3 sequences, 15% to 20% appearing once. The sample in question was PBMCs, mostly from graft donor cells, obtained 360 days after TCRalphabeta/CD19-depleted stem cell transplant. Every receptor here comes from a male patient between 10 and 17 years old who had a stem cell transplant for acute lymphoblastic leukemia, so the T cells may come from the graft donor.

This clonotype showed up just a few times. The chain carries TRBV3-1 and TRBJ1-4; D may be TRBD1 (5 bases). The CDR3 consists of 15 residues. V lost 4 bases, J lost 4 bases, and 13 bases lay in between. Germline loops: CDR1 LGHDT, CDR2 YNNKEL (reference sequence). The CDR3 nucleotides are TGTGCCAGCAGCCCGCGCAGGGCTGTTAATGAAAAACTGTTTTTT. Translation: CASSPRRAVNEKLFF. The full variable domain, completed using reference TRBV3-1 and TRBJ1-4, is DTAVSQTPKYLVTQMGNDKSIKCEQNLGHDTMYWYKQDSKKFLKIMFSYNNKELIINETVPNRFSPKSPDKAHLNLHINSLELGDSAVYFCASSPRRAVNEKLFFGSGTQLSVL.

This clonotype was counted at least ten times. The chain links TRBV5-1 to TRBJ2-2; 11 bases align to TRBD2. Trimming at V came to 1 base and at J to 5 bases, leaving 4 bases not matched to a gene. From germline, CDR1 is SGHRS and CDR2 YFSETQ. The CDR3 has 16 amino acids. The CDR3 nucleotides are TGCGCCAGCAGCTTGTCAAGGACTAGCGGGACCGGGGAGCTGTTTTTT. This sequence encodes CASSLSRTSGTGELFF.

The chain is built from TRBV9 and TRBJ1-2; a possible D gene is TRBD1 (5 bases). V was shortened by 0 bases and J by 4 bases, with 13 bases between the two germline ends. Germline CDR1 reads SGDLS; CDR2 reads YYNGEE. The CDR3 covers 15 residues. CDR3 region: CASSVDGGPLYGYTF. The CDR3 coding sequence is TGTGCCAGCAGCGTAGACGGGGGACCTCTCTATGGCTACACCTTC. Looking up the rest from reference TRBV9 and TRBJ1-2 gives the full variable domain: DSGVTQTPKHLITATGQRVTLRCSPRSGDLSVYWYQQSLDQGLQFLIQYYNGEERAKGNILERFSAQQFPDLHSELNLSSLELGDSALYFCASSVDGGPLYGYTFGSGTRLTVV.

The chain carries TRBV30 and TRBJ2-1; D is perhaps TRBD2 (5 bases). Between the trimmed V and J ends, which lost 0 bases and 6 bases, there was a span of 9 bases. The germline V gene has CDR1 GTSNPN and CDR2 SVGIG (reference sequence). The length of the CDR3 is 13 residues. CDR3 loop: CAWSVLVGNEQFF. The CDR3 DNA sequence: TGTGCCTGGAGTGTACTAGTCGGCAATGAGCAGTTCTTC.

This clonotype has only a few counts. This chain joins TRBV5-1 and TRBJ1-6; 7 nucleotides match TRBD1. The CDR3 totals 16 residues. Germline values: CDR1 SGHRS, CDR2 YFSETQ. V trimming: 0 bases; J trimming: 7 bases; junction bases outside the gene matches: 7. The CDR3 region is CASSLGEGARNSPLHF. In DNA, the CDR3 is TGCGCCAGCAGCTTGGGCGAGGGGGCGCGAAATTCACCCCTCCACTTT.

The V call is TRBV29-1, the J call TRBJ1-3; D unclear. V dropped 7 bases and J dropped 2 bases, with 12 bases sitting between them. Germline CDR1 is SQVTM and CDR2 is ANQGSEA. The CDR3 is 13 residues long. CDR3 amino acids: CSAGHGTGNTIYF. The CDR3 DNA sequence: TGCAGCGCTGGCCACGGGACTGGAAACACCATATATTTT.

Only a few counts were recorded for this clonotype. The rearrangement links TRBV7-6 to TRBJ1-3, with D unclear. Germline CDR1 is SGHVS and CDR2 is FNYEAQ. This CDR3 is 14 amino acids long. V lost 4 bases to trimming and J lost 0 bases, with 7 bases between them. CDR3 DNA sequence: TGTGCCAGCAGCTCCCGATTCTCTGGAAACACCATATATTTT. Translated, it gives CASSSRFSGNTIYF.

This clonotype was observed at least ten times. The genes are TRBV5-1 and TRBJ1-1; D not resolved. Germline loops: CDR1 SGHRS, CDR2 YFSETQ. V lost 0 bases and J 3 bases, leaving 12 bases between the germline ends. The CDR3 contains 15 residues. CDR3 region: CASSLEFRLDTEAFF. CDR3 DNA sequence: TGCGCCAGCAGCTTGGAGTTCAGGCTAGACACTGAAGCTTTCTTT.

The gene calls are TRBV6-5 and TRBJ1-1; D gene unclear. Germline V gives CDR1 MNHEY, CDR2 SVGAGI. The CDR3 contains 13 residues. The V end lost 0 bases, the J end lost 10 bases, and 12 bases lay between the germline ends. Here the CDR3 DNA reads TGTGCCAGCAGTTACTCGCCAGACGTGGGAGCTTTCTTT. Translated: CASSYSPDVGAFF.

The table lists this clonotype with a few counts. The chain has TRBV12-5 and TRBJ2-7; no firm D call. The V end was cut by 0 bases, the J end by 0 bases, with 15 bases between. This CDR3 is built from 17 residues. Per germline, CDR1 LGHNT and CDR2 FRNRAP. CDR3 bases: TGTGCTAGTGGTTTGGTAGAGCCCGATCCCAGCTCCTACGAGCAGTACTTC. This codes for CASGLVEPDPSSYEQYF.

This clonotype was recorded a few times. The J gene is TRBJ2-1, the V gene TRBV4-2; D is unresolved. The ends were cut back, 3 bases at V and 9 bases at J, with 18 bases in the middle. Germline CDR1 LGHNA, CDR2 YNFKEQ. CDR3 length: 15 amino acids. CDR3 sequence (DNA): TGTGCCAGCAGCCAGAGTCAATCCGTCCGCGGTGAGCAGTTCTTC. It translates to CASSQSQSVRGEQFF.

The V call is TRBV29-1, the J call TRBJ2-1, with 8 bases lining up with TRBD1. The V gene's germline CDR1 is SQVTM and CDR2 ANQGSEA. V lost 5 bases and J lost 5; bases outside the gene matches: 2. The CDR3 spans 12 residues. CDR3 amino acids: CSVNRGDNEQFF. Here the CDR3 DNA reads TGCAGCGTTAACAGGGGGGACAATGAGCAGTTCTTC.

V gene TRBV6-2 or TRBV6-3 combines with J gene TRBJ2-7; 8 bases agree with TRBD2. The junction had 11 bases not matched to a gene; V was cut back by 4 bases and J by 3 bases. CDR3 length: 16 residues. Germline V gene data show CDR1 as MNHEY and CDR2 as SVGEGT. DNA of the CDR3: TGTGCCAGCAGTTTCCGGGATTTAGCGGGAAACTACGAGCAGTACTTC. Amino acid sequence: CASSFRDLAGNYEQYF.

The CDR3 sequence: CASSITGTGVRETQYF. CDR3 nucleotides: TGTGCCAGCTCAATCACCGGGACAGGGGTTCGAGAGACCCAGTACTTC. The chain is built from TRBV18 and TRBJ2-5; 10 nucleotides agree with TRBD1. V lost 5 bases to trimming and J lost 4 bases; unmatched junction nucleotides: 10. Germline values: CDR1 KGHSH, CDR2 LQKENI. The CDR3 totals 16 residues.

The chain uses TRBV18 and TRBJ2-1; 8 bases map to TRBD2. This CDR3 contains 18 residues. The junction had 9 bases not matched to a gene; V was cut back by 2 bases and J by 0 bases. Germline V lookup: CDR1 KGHSH, CDR2 LQKENI. Here the CDR3 reads CASSPRSGSLSSYNEQFF. The CDR3 nucleotides read TGTGCCAGCTCACCAAGAAGCGGGAGCCTAAGCTCCTACAATGAGCAGTTCTTC.

The J gene is TRBJ2-7, the V gene TRBV20-1; 7 nucleotides agree with TRBD2. CDR1 DFQATT and CDR2 SNEGSKA come from the germline V gene (reference sequence). V trimming: 0 bases; J trimming: 0 bases; junction bases outside the gene matches: 17. The CDR3 runs to 19 residues. The CDR3 DNA sequence: TGCAGTGCTAGAGATTCTCTCGGGGGGATCTCATACAGCTCCTACGAGCAGTACTTC. It yields the protein CSARDSLGGISYSSYEQYF.

CDR3 in DNA: TGTGCCAGCAGCCCCTCGAGTGTATTAGCTTTCTTT. Encoded protein: CASSPSSVLAFF. The chain couples TRBV11-2 to TRBJ1-1; D unclear. V lost 5 bases, J lost 10 bases, and 14 bases lay in between. CDR3 size: 12 residues. Germline values: CDR1 SGHAT, CDR2 FQNNGV.

In its sample, this clonotype was seen a few times. This CDR3 is CSARDQRGSGAPTSYEQYF. CDR3 nucleotide sequence: TGCAGTGCTAGAGATCAAAGGGGTAGCGGAGCCCCTACCTCCTACGAGCAGTACTTC. The V gene is TRBV20-1, the J gene TRBJ2-7, with D tentatively TRBD2 (6 bases). V lost 0 bases and J lost 0, with 24 bases in between. Germline V gene sequence: CDR1 DFQATT, CDR2 SNEGSKA (reference sequence). CDR3 size: 19 residues.

This chain uses TRBV18 with TRBJ2-7; D is tentatively TRBD1 or TRBD2 (6 bases each). V was pared by 4 bases and J by 0 bases, with 13 bases between. This CDR3 spans 15 amino acids. Per the germline V gene, CDR1 is KGHSH and CDR2 is LQKENI. DNA for the CDR3: TGTGCCAGCTCACAAGGGGGAGGATACTCCTACGAGCAGTACTTC. Protein product: CASSQGGGYSYEQYF.

This clonotype was counted at least ten times. The genes are TRBV5-1 and TRBJ2-7; D might be TRBD1 or TRBD2, each matching 5 bases. The CDR3 runs to 18 residues. V lost 0 bases and J lost 3, with 22 bases in between. The V gene's germline CDR1 is SGHRS and CDR2 YFSETQ. CDR3 in amino acids: CASSLAGSAVLGRYEQYF. CDR3 nucleotide sequence: TGCGCCAGCAGCTTGGCCGGTAGTGCAGTGCTGGGACGCTACGAGCAGTACTTC. Supplemented by reference TRBV5-1 and TRBJ2-7, the full variable domain reads KAGVTQTPRYLIKTRGQQVTLSCSPISGHRSVSWYQQTPGQGLQFLFEYFSETQRNKGNFPGRFSGRQFSNSRSEMNVSTLELGDSALYLCASSLAGSAVLGRYEQYFGPGTRLTVT.

This clonotype was found many times. The V and J genes are TRBV4-2 and TRBJ2-7; TRBD2 matches 9 bases. J was trimmed by 3 bases and V by 11 bases; bases with no gene match: 5. Germline loops: CDR1 LGHNA, CDR2 YNFKEQ. The CDR3 length is 12 residues. The CDR3 here is CASGREGYEQYF. CDR3 bases: TGTGCCTCAGGGCGGGAGGGCTACGAGCAGTACTTC.

V usage is TRBV6-1 and J usage is TRBJ2-3, with D hard to call. The CDR3 extends over 15 amino acids. Germline assignment: CDR1 MNHNS and CDR2 SASEGT. Deletions cut 4 bases from V and 2 bases from J, with 13 bases between. The CDR3 DNA reads as TGTGCCAGCAGTGTGGGCCCTTACCCCACAGATACGCAGTATTTT. This encodes CASSVGPYPTDTQYF.

Only a few counts were recorded for this clonotype. The chain combines TRBV12-3 or TRBV12-4 with TRBJ1-3, with a weak D call TRBD1 (6 bases). The CDR3 spans 15 residues. V was cut by 10 bases and J by 0 bases, with 16 bases left in between. CDR3 nucleotides: TGTGCCACCAAGACAGGACGACACTCTGGAAACACCATATATTTT. It codes for CATKTGRHSGNTIYF.

This clonotype was recorded at least ten times. This chain connects TRBV28 to TRBJ2-1, with a tentative D call TRBD2 (6 bases). Germline V gene data show CDR1 as MDHEN and CDR2 as SYDVKM. This CDR3 is 17 amino acids long. Trimming took off 5 bases at V and 4 bases at J, with 21 bases between the two ends. CDR3 in amino acids: CASSVYSGLGGYNEQFF. The CDR3 region has the DNA TGTGCCAGCAGTGTCTATAGCGGTCTAGGAGGGTACAATGAGCAGTTCTTC.

This clonotype has at least ten counts. V is TRBV2 and J is TRBJ1-3; D is uncertain. The CDR3 loop spans 11 amino acids. Looked up from germline, CDR1 is SNHLY and CDR2 is FYNNEI. V was shortened by 11 bases and J by 4 bases, with 9 bases between the two germline ends. This CDR3 is CAPKRGNTIYF. The CDR3 nucleotides are TGTGCCCCCAAAAGGGGAAACACCATATATTTT.

The V gene is TRBV7-6, the J gene TRBJ1-1, with a possible D match to TRBD1 (5 bases). CDR3 size: 17 residues. The germline V gene has CDR1 SGHVS and CDR2 FNYEAQ. V was trimmed by 7 bases and J by 4 bases, leaving 25 bases between them. This CDR3 reads CASTPSRAGWGVTEAFF. The DNA for the CDR3 is TGTGCCAGCACCCCATCAAGGGCGGGATGGGGGGTCACTGAAGCTTTCTTT.

This clonotype was recorded a few times. The chain links TRBV7-9 to TRBJ2-1; 9 nucleotides agree with TRBD2. The CDR3 is 17 amino acids. CDR1 is SEHNR and CDR2 is FQNEAQ in the germline V gene (reference sequence). J was trimmed by 5 bases and V by 5 bases; bases with no gene match: 13. CDR3 nucleotide sequence: TGTGCCAGCAGCCTACTTCCTTTGCGGGAGGGGAACAATGAGCAGTTCTTC. It yields the protein CASSLLPLREGNNEQFF.